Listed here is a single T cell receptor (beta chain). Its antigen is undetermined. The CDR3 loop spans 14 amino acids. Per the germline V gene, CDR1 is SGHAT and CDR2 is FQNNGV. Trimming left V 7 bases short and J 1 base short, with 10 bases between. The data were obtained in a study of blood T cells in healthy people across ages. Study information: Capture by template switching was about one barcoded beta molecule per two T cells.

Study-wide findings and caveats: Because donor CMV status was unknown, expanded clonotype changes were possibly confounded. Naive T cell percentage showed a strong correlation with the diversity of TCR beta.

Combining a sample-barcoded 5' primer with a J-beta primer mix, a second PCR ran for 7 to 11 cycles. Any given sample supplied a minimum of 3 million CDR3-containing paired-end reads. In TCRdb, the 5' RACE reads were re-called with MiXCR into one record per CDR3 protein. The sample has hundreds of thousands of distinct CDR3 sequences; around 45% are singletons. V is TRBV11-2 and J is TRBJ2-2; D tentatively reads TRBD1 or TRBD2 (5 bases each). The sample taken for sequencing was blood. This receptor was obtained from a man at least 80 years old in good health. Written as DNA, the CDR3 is TGTGCCAGCACGGGGCTGGTGAACACCGGGGAGCTGTTTTTT. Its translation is CASTGLVNTGELFF.